A single sample gave rise to the 25 T cell receptor beta chains below, sequenced in a study of T-cell reconstitution after alpha-beta-depleted transplantation in children. Unique molecular identifiers were incorporated when the TCRbeta library was constructed. Via MiXCR, TCRdb re-called the PCR reads, giving one row per CDR3 protein. The data show hundreds of thousands of distinct CDR3 sequences, with roughly 18% seen just once and 2.5% to 3.5% held by the top ten. Sequencing used PBMCs from the stem cell graft donor, obtained from the stem cell graft. These receptors came from a human donor who donated a stem cell graft to a child with acute lymphoblastic leukemia.

This clonotype was counted only a few times. For the CDR3, the DNA is TGTGCCAGCAGCCCTGGACAGGGGGCAAATGAGCAGTTCTTC. Its translation is CASSPGQGANEQFF. V usage is TRBV7-9 and J usage is TRBJ2-1; 11 bases are shared with TRBD1. This CDR3 region has 14 residues. Trimming at V came to 5 bases and at J to 7 bases, leaving 4 bases not matched to a gene. Germline-derived CDR1 and CDR2 are SEHNR and FQNEAQ (reference sequence).

This clonotype was seen more than once but under ten times. The chain employs TRBV20-1 and TRBJ1-1, with 7 bases identical to TRBD1. V lost 4 bases to trimming and J lost 6 bases; unmatched junction nucleotides: 8. The CDR3 sequence is 13 residues long. Germline CDR1 reads DFQATT; CDR2 reads SNEGSKA (reference sequence). The CDR3 is CSAIQGWESEAFF. CDR3 nucleotides: TGCAGTGCTATACAGGGGTGGGAGTCTGAAGCTTTCTTT.

This chain joins TRBV5-1 and TRBJ1-2; TRBD1 is a possible D gene (6 bases). The CDR3 spans 18 residues. V was cut by 0 bases and J by 0 bases, with 18 bases left in between. The germline gives CDR1 SGHRS, CDR2 YFSETQ. The CDR3 bases are TGCGCCAGCAGCTTGGGAATTTGGACAGCCATCACTAACTATGGCTACACCTTC. It specifies CASSLGIWTAITNYGYTF.

The V and J genes are TRBV5-1 and TRBJ2-7; 12 nucleotides agree with TRBD1. Germline trimming cut 3 bases from V and 6 bases from J; bases unmatched to any gene: 10. Germline CDR1 reads SGHRS; CDR2 reads YFSETQ. This CDR3 comprises 16 residues. The CDR3 sequence is CASSSHRDRGQSEQYF. DNA for the CDR3: TGCGCCAGCAGCTCCCACCGGGACAGGGGGCAGAGCGAGCAGTACTTC. Full variable domain (outside the CDR3, taken from reference TRBV5-1 and TRBJ2-7): KAGVTQTPRYLIKTRGQQVTLSCSPISGHRSVSWYQQTPGQGLQFLFEYFSETQRNKGNFPGRFSGRQFSNSRSEMNVSTLELGDSALYLCASSSHRDRGQSEQYFGPGTRLTVT.

This clonotype was picked up a small number of times. The chain uses TRBV20-1 and TRBJ1-3, with D hard to call. V was shortened by 6 bases and J by 0 bases, with 6 bases between the two germline ends. The CDR3 runs 12 residues. The germline V gene encodes CDR1 DFQATT and CDR2 SNEGSKA (reference sequence). The CDR3 DNA is TGCAGTGCCTCGGCCTCTGGAAACACCATATATTTT. This codes for CSASASGNTIYF.

The chain uses TRBV6-1 and TRBJ2-5; 7 bases are a match to TRBD1. V lost 4 bases and J lost 5; bases outside the gene matches: 7. Germline assignment: CDR1 MNHNS and CDR2 SASEGT. This CDR3 is 14 amino acids long. CDR3 nucleotide sequence: TGTGCCAGCAGTGTTAACAGGGGATCGGAGACCCAGTACTTC. This gives the protein CASSVNRGSETQYF.

The chain has TRBV12-3 or TRBV12-4 and TRBJ2-1; 11 nucleotides line up with TRBD2. The CDR3 loop spans 16 amino acids. The ends lost 0 bases at V and 4 bases at J; junction bases unmatched: 2. This chain's CDR3 is CASSLAGTSGYNEQFF. In DNA form, the CDR3 reads TGTGCCAGCAGTTTAGCGGGGACTAGCGGATACAATGAGCAGTTCTTC.

This clonotype was observed a handful of times. The rearrangement links TRBV5-1 to TRBJ1-6; no clear D gene. This CDR3 spans 16 amino acids. V lost 0 bases to trimming and J lost 3 bases, with 10 bases between them. CDR1 is SGHRS, CDR2 YFSETQ, per germline. The CDR3 region has the DNA TGCGCCAGCAGCTTGGTACGGAAGGACTATAATTCACCCCTCCACTTT. Amino acid sequence: CASSLVRKDYNSPLHF.

The chain joins TRBV11-2 to TRBJ1-4, with 7 bases fitting TRBD1. This CDR3 spans 15 amino acids. CDR1 is SGHAT, CDR2 FQNNGV, per germline. Trimming cost V 1 base and J 3 bases; bases outside gene matches: 2. This CDR3 is CASSLAGTANEKLFF. Here the CDR3 DNA reads TGTGCCAGCAGCTTAGCCGGGACAGCTAATGAAAAACTGTTTTTT. The variable domain in full, completed from reference TRBV11-2 and TRBJ1-4, reads EAGVAQSPRYKIIEKRQSVAFWCNPISGHATLYWYQQILGQGPKLLIQFQNNGVVDDSQLPKDRFSAERLKGVDSTLKIQPAKLEDSAVYLCASSLAGTANEKLFFGSGTQLSVL.

In its sample, this clonotype was seen many times. The chain is built from TRBV15 and TRBJ1-1, with a possible D match to TRBD1 (5 bases). Germline V lookup: CDR1 LNHNV, CDR2 YYDKDF (reference sequence). V gave up 0 bases and J gave up 6 bases, with 8 bases separating them. The CDR3 is 13 amino acids. The CDR3 here is CATSRDWGAEAFF. The CDR3, as DNA: TGTGCCACCAGCAGAGATTGGGGGGCTGAAGCTTTCTTT.

This clonotype was seen ten or more times. This chain uses TRBV29-1 with TRBJ1-2; TRBD1 matches 8 bases. Germline V lookup: CDR1 SQVTM, CDR2 ANQGSEA. The CDR3 spans 15 residues. The trim removed 6 bases at V and 2 bases at J, leaving 11 bases unmatched. The CDR3 is CSVLDWTGYNYGYTF. CDR3 DNA: TGCAGCGTCCTGGACTGGACAGGGTACAACTATGGCTACACCTTC.

This clonotype came up many times. Germline and junction disagree at one end, which may indicate a read error. V gene TRBV19 combines with J gene TRBJ2-7, with 7 nucleotides matching TRBD2. Germline V gene lookup returns CDR1 LNHDA and CDR2 SQIVND (reference sequence). The CDR3 extends over 14 amino acids. Here the CDR3 DNA reads TGTGCCAGCAGTATTAGCGGGTCCTCCTACGAGCAGTACTTC. It translates to CASSISGSSYEQYF.

This sequence joins TRBV6-5 and TRBJ1-1; D possibly corresponds to TRBD1 (6 bases). The CDR3 length is 15 residues. V lost 3 bases, J lost 4 bases, and 15 bases lay in between. CDR1 is MNHEY and CDR2 is SVGAGI in the germline V gene. In DNA, the CDR3 is TGTGCCAGCAGTTATAATCAGGGGATGGGCACTGAAGCTTTCTTT. It encodes CASSYNQGMGTEAFF.

The chain recombines TRBV5-1 with TRBJ2-5; D is ambiguous. The CDR3 is 14 amino acids. CDR1 and CDR2 from the germline V gene are SGHRS and YFSETQ. Trimming took off 0 bases at V and 0 bases at J, with 6 bases between the two ends. The chain's CDR3 is CASSLVSYQETQYF. Here the CDR3 DNA reads TGCGCCAGCAGCTTGGTCAGTTACCAAGAGACCCAGTACTTC.

The chain joins TRBV7-3 to TRBJ1-2, with D tentatively TRBD1 (5 bases). Germline V lookup: CDR1 SGHTA, CDR2 FQGTGA. CDR3 length: 14 amino acids. V lost 5 bases, J lost 5 bases, and 15 bases lay in between. In DNA, the CDR3 is TGTGCCAGCAGCCGGCAGGGAGCACCGTATGGCTACACCTTC. Translation gives CASSRQGAPYGYTF.

This chain uses TRBV20-1 with TRBJ1-5, with a possible D match to TRBD1 (6 bases). V was pared by 6 bases and J by 0 bases, with 15 bases between. The CDR3 totals 15 residues. Germline-derived CDR1 and CDR2 are DFQATT and SNEGSKA (reference sequence). CDR3 DNA: TGCAGTGCCCTAGCCGGGACACGTAGCAATCAGCCCCAGCATTTT. It codes for CSALAGTRSNQPQHF.

J is TRBJ1-5 and V is TRBV20-1, with TRBD1 identical over 7 bases. The length of the CDR3 is 12 residues. Per germline, CDR1 DFQATT and CDR2 SNEGSKA (reference sequence). CDR3 coding DNA: TGCACCACTCGACAGGGAAATCAGCCCCAGCATTTT. Protein product: CTTRQGNQPQHF.

The chain has TRBV19 and TRBJ2-5; 8 nucleotides agree with TRBD2. The CDR3 consists of 12 residues. V was pared by 9 bases and J by 5 bases, with 5 bases of the junction left unmatched. Germline-derived CDR1 and CDR2 are LNHDA and SQIVND (reference sequence). The chain's CDR3 is CASCPGGETQYF. The CDR3 nucleotides are TGTGCCAGCTGTCCGGGGGGGGAGACCCAGTACTTC. Full variable domain (remainder filled in from reference TRBV19 and TRBJ2-5): DGGITQSPKYLFRKEGQNVTLSCEQNLNHDAMYWYRQDPGQGLRLIYYSQIVNDFQKGDIAEGYSVSREKKESFPLTVTSAQKNPTAFYLCASCPGGETQYFGPGTRLLVL.

The DNA of the CDR3 is TGCAGTGCTAGAGAGCCTTTCCCATACAATGAGCAGTTCTTC. Amino acid sequence: CSAREPFPYNEQFF. The rearrangement uses TRBV20-1 and TRBJ2-1; D uncertain. The CDR3 consists of 14 residues. CDR1 is DFQATT and CDR2 is SNEGSKA in the germline V gene (reference sequence). The germline V and J ends were trimmed by 0 bases and 4 bases, with 10 bases remaining between them.

V and J are TRBV5-1 and TRBJ1-2; D ambiguous. This CDR3 contains 15 residues. V was trimmed by 3 bases and J by 4 bases, leaving 16 bases between them. The germline V gene encodes CDR1 SGHRS and CDR2 YFSETQ. The CDR3 DNA is TGCGCCAGCAGCTCCGGACGGAGGTCGCCCTATGGCTACACCTTC. Its protein product is CASSSGRRSPYGYTF.

The chain couples TRBV15 to TRBJ1-4, with a possible D match to TRBD1 (5 bases). The V end lost 4 bases, the J end lost 4 bases, and 13 bases lay between the germline ends. Germline CDR1 is LNHNV and CDR2 is YYDKDF (reference sequence). The CDR3 runs 15 residues. CDR3 protein: CATSKAHRSNEKLFF. In DNA, the CDR3 is TGTGCCACCAGCAAGGCTCACAGGAGTAATGAAAAACTGTTTTTT.

This sequence joins TRBV5-8 and TRBJ1-5; D not certain. The CDR3 sequence is 15 residues long. Per germline, CDR1 SGHTS and CDR2 YDEGEE. The V and J ends lost 4 bases and 1 base respectively, with 12 bases between them. For the CDR3, the DNA is TGTGCCAGCAGCACTGAGGTTCGGAGCAATCAGCCCCAGCATTTT. Protein: CASSTEVRSNQPQHF.

This sequence joins TRBV6-5 and TRBJ1-2; 9 bases are a match to TRBD1. After removal of 4 bases from V and 8 bases from J, the junction contained 5 bases not matched to a gene. CDR1 is MNHEY and CDR2 is SVGAGI in the germline V gene. This CDR3 is 13 amino acids long. The CDR3 region has the DNA TGTGCCAGCAGTTTCGGACAGGGGCGAGGCTACACCTTC. The encoded protein is CASSFGQGRGYTF.

The CDR3 here is CASSPTPGRYNEQFF. The CDR3 DNA follows: TGTGCCAGCAGCCCGACGCCGGGACGCTACAATGAGCAGTTCTTC. The J gene is TRBJ2-1, the V gene TRBV28, with D perhaps TRBD1 or TRBD2 (5 bases each). The germline CDR1 and CDR2 sequences are MDHEN and SYDVKM. V was pared by 6 bases and J by 3 bases, with 15 bases between. The CDR3 totals 15 residues. Full variable domain (outside the CDR3, taken from reference TRBV28 and TRBJ2-1): DVKVTQSSRYLVKRTGEKVFLECVQDMDHENMFWYRQDPGLGLRLIYFSYDVKMKEKGDIPEGYSVSREKKERFSLILESASTNQTSMYLCASSPTPGRYNEQFFGPGTRLTVL.

The chain carries TRBV12-3 or TRBV12-4 and TRBJ2-7, with 8 bases lining up with TRBD1. Trimming at V came to 10 bases and at J to 6 bases, leaving 14 bases not matched to a gene. The CDR3 has 14 amino acids. The CDR3 DNA reads TGTGCCAACAGGTCCGGGGGACAGGTACCCGAGCAGTACTTC. Its translation is CANRSGGQVPEQYF.